The 3 T cell receptor beta chains below come from one sample, sequenced in a study of OX40 agonist ivuxolimab in advanced cancers. The assay was immunoSEQ multiplex PCR, and TCRdb's table has in-frame clones only and misses some. The sample holds around 91,000 clones, nearly 90% seen once. The sequencing used CD4+ or CD8+ T cells sorted from blood, collected in a trial of the OX40 agonist ivuxolimab. Source of these receptors: an adult with an advanced solid tumor such as melanoma, head and neck, liver or kidney cancer.

The J gene is TRBJ1-4, the V gene TRBV19; D possibly corresponds to TRBD1 (6 bases). Germline V gene sequence: CDR1 LNHDA, CDR2 SQIVND (reference sequence). This CDR3 is built from 12 residues. The V and J ends lost 5 bases and 15 bases respectively, with 16 bases between them. The CDR3 region is CASSATTGKLFF. In DNA, the CDR3 is TGTGCCAGTAGTGCTACCACAGGGAAGTTGTTTTTT.

The chain carries TRBV20-1 and TRBJ1-1; D is uncertain. The germline V and J ends were trimmed by 1 base and 8 bases, with 5 bases remaining between them. The germline CDR1 and CDR2 sequences are DFQATT and SNEGSKA (reference sequence). This CDR3 has 10 amino acids. In DNA form, the CDR3 reads TGCAGTGCTAGAGCTACCGAAGCTTTCTTT. Translation: CSARATEAFF.

This clone was detected a few times. The gene calls are TRBV19 and TRBJ1-5, with D perhaps TRBD1 (6 bases). The ends were cut back, 7 bases at V and 4 bases at J, with 14 bases in the middle. CDR1 is LNHDA and CDR2 is SQIVND in the germline V gene (reference sequence). The CDR3 consists of 14 residues. Here the CDR3 reads CASNLLGGNQPQHF. In nucleotides, the CDR3 is TGTGCCAGTAACCTACTAGGGGGGAATCAGCCCCAGCATTTT.